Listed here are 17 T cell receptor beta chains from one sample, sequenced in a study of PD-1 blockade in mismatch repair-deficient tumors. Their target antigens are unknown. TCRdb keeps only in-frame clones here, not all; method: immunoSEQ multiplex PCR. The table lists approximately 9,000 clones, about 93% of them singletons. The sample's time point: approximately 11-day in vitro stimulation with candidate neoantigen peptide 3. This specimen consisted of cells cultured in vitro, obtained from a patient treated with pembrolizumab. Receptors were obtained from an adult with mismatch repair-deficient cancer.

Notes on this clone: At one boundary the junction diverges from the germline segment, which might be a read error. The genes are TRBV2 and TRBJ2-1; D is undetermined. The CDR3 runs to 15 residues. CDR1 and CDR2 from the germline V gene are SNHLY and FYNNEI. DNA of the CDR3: TGTGCCAGCACTGAAGTTGGAGCGAAACGCAATGAGCAGTTCTTC. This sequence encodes CASTEVGAKRNEQFF. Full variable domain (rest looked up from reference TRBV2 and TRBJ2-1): EPEVTQTPSHQVTQMGQEVILRCVPISNHLYFYWYRQILGQKVEFLVSFYNNEISEKSEIFDDQFSVERPDGSNFTLKIRSTKLEDSAMYFCASTEVGAKRNEQFFGPGTRLTVL.

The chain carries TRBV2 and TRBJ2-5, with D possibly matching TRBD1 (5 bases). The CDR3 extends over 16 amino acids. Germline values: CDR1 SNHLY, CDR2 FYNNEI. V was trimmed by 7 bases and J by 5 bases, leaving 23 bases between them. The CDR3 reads CASKRPKDTEWETQYF. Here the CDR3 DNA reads TGTGCCAGCAAGAGACCGAAGGACACCGAGTGGGAGACCCAGTACTTC.

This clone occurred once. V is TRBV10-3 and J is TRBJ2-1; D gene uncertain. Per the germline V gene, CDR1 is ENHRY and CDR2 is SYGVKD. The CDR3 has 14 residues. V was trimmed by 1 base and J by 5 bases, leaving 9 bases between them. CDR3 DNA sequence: TGTGCCATCAGTGAGTGGGGTAACAACAATGAGCAGTTCTTC. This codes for CAISEWGNNNEQFF.

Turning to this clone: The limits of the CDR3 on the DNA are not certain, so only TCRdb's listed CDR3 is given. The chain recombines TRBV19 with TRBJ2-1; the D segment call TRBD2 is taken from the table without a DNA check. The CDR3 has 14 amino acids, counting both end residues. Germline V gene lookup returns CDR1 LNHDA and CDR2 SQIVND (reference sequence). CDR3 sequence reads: CASVPRARNNEQFF.

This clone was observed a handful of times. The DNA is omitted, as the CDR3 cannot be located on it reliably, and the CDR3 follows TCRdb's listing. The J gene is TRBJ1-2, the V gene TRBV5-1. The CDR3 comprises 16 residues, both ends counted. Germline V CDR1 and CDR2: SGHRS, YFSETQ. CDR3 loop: CASSSSFSTGGYGYTF.

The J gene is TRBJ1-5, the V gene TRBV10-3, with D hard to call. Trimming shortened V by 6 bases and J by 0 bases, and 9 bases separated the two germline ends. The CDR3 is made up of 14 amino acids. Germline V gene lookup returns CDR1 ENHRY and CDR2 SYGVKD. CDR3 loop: CAIRAVDSNQPQHF. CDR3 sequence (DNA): TGTGCCATCAGAGCAGTCGATAGCAATCAGCCCCAGCATTTT.

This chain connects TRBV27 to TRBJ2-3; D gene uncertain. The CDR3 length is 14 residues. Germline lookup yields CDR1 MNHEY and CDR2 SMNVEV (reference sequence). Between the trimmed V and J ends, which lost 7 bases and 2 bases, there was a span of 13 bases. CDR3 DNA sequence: TGTGCCAGCATTATCGGTGGTCACACAGATACGCAGTATTTT. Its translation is CASIIGGHTDTQYF.

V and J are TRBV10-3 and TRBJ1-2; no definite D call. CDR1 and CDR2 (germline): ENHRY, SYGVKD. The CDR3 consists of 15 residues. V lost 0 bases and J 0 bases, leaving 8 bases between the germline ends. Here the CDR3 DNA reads TGTGCCATCAGTGAGTCTGGCAGCCCTAACTATGGCTACACCTTC. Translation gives CAISESGSPNYGYTF.

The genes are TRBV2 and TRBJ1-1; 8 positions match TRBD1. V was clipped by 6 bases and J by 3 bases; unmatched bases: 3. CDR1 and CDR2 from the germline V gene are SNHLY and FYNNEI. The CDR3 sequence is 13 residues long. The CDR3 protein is CASSYRGDTEAFF. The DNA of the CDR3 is TGTGCCAGCAGCTACAGGGGGGACACTGAAGCTTTCTTT.

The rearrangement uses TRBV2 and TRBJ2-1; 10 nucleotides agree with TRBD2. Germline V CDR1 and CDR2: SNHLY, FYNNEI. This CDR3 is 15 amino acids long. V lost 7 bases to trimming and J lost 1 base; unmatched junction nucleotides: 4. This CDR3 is CASNRAGGSYNEQFF. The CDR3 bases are TGTGCCAGCAACCGAGCGGGAGGGTCCTACAATGAGCAGTTCTTC.

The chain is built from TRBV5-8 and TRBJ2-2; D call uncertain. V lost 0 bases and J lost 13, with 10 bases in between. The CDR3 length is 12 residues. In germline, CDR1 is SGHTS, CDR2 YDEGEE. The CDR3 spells CASSLGQETLFF. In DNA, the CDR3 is TGTGCCAGCAGCTTGGGGCAGGAGACGCTGTTTTTT.

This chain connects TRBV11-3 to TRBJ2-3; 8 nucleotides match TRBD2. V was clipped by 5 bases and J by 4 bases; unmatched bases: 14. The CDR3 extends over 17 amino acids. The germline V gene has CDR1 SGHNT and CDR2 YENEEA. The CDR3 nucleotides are TGTGCCAGCAGCCTCGAATTGGGGCGGGAGGATTCAGATACGCAGTATTTT. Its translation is CASSLELGREDSDTQYF.

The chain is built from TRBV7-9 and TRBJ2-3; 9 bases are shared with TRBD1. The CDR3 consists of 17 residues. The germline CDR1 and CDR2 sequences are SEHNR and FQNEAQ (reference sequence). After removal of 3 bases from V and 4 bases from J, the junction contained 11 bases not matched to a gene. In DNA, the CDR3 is TGTGCCAGCAGCTTGGGAAACGGACAGGGGCTACCAGATACGCAGTATTTT. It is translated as CASSLGNGQGLPDTQYF.

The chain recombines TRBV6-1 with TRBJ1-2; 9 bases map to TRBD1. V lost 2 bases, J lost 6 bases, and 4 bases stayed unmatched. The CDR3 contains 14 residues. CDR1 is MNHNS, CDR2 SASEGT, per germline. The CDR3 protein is CASSETGTGNGYTF. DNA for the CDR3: TGTGCCAGCAGTGAAACCGGGACAGGGAATGGCTACACCTTC.

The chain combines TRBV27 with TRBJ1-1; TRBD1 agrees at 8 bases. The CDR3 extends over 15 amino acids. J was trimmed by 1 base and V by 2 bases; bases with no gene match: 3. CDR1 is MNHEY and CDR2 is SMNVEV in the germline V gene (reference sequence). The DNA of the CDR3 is TGTGCCAGCAGTTTACCCGGACAGGGGAACACTGAAGCTTTCTTT. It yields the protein CASSLPGQGNTEAFF.

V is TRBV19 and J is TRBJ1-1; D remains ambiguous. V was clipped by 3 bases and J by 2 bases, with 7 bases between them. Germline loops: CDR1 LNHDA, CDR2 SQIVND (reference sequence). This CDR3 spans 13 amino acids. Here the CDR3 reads CASSIPGNTEAFF. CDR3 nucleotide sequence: TGTGCCAGTAGTATTCCGGGAAACACTGAAGCTTTCTTT.

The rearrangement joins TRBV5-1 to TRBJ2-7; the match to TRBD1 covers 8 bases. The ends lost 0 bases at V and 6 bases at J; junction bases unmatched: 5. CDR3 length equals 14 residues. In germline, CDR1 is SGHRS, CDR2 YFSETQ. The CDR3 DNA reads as TGCGCCAGCAGCTTGGCCACTCAGGGGGCCGAGCAGTACTTC. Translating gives CASSLATQGAEQYF.